These 20 T cell receptor beta chains originate from one sample sequenced in a study of blood T cell repertoires in COVID-19 (dated by TCRdb to about 2020). The library was made by the immunoSEQ multiplex PCR assay. TCRdb took over this immuneACCESS table, retaining in-frame rearrangements with V and J assigned. Such tables are incomplete; in checked studies, under half of the missing clones stem from an unresolved V gene, and the remainder is unexplained. This sample gives approximately 210,000 clones in total; about 84% of them show up just once. The ten most abundant clones make up approximately 4.6% of the sample. The material sequenced was PBMCs or T cells enriched from blood (not recorded which). These receptors originate from a man younger than 40 with acute COVID-19.

The rearrangement links TRBV5-4 to TRBJ2-5; 7 bases are a match to TRBD2. After removal of 1 base from V and 5 bases from J, the junction contained 2 bases not matched to a gene. The CDR3 has 13 amino acids. Germline V CDR1 and CDR2: SGHNT, YYREEE (reference sequence). CDR3 in DNA: TGTGCCAGCAGCTTGCGACTAGCCGAGACCCAGTACTTC. It encodes CASSLRLAETQYF.

The rearrangement links TRBV11-2 to TRBJ2-1; 7 bases fit TRBD2. This CDR3 spans 16 amino acids. Trimming at V came to 7 bases and at J to 6 bases, leaving 15 bases not matched to a gene. In germline, CDR1 is SGHAT, CDR2 FQNNGV. In DNA form, the CDR3 reads TGTGCCAGCATCCAACGGGGGGAGGATTTCCTCAATGAGCAGTTCTTC. Protein sequence: CASIQRGEDFLNEQFF.

This clone was counted once. The CDR3 nucleotides read TGTGCCTGGAGTGTACGAGGTAAAGCTTTCTTT. Its translation: CAWSVRGKAFF. The chain carries TRBV30 and TRBJ1-1; D is undetermined. With 0 bases removed from V and 9 bases from J, the gap between germline ends came to 8 bases. The CDR3 covers 11 residues. CDR1 GTSNPN and CDR2 SVGIG come from the germline V gene (reference sequence).

The chain uses TRBV27 and TRBJ2-7, with 10 bases aligning to TRBD1. V was pared by 5 bases and J by 9 bases, with 7 bases of the junction left unmatched. The CDR3 is made up of 13 amino acids. Germline loops: CDR1 MNHEY, CDR2 SMNVEV (reference sequence). The CDR3 is CASSPGQGGMQYF. CDR3 nucleotide sequence: TGTGCCAGCAGTCCCGGACAGGGGGGAATGCAGTACTTC.

In this sample, this clone turned up a few times. This sequence joins TRBV9 and TRBJ2-2; 9 nucleotides align to TRBD2. CDR3 length: 15 residues. V was clipped by 4 bases and J by 4 bases; unmatched bases: 5. From germline, CDR1 is SGDLS and CDR2 YYNGEE. CDR3 sequence: CASSTSSGGTGELFF. CDR3 nucleotide sequence: TGTGCCAGCAGCACGAGTAGCGGGGGCACCGGGGAGCTGTTTTTT.

This chain joins TRBV12-5 and TRBJ1-2; D remains unclear. In germline, CDR1 is LGHNT, CDR2 FRNRAP. CDR3 size: 13 residues. V was pared by 5 bases and J by 4 bases, with 11 bases between. The CDR3, as DNA: TGTGCTAGTGGTCTACAGCCTTCCTATGGCTACACCTTC. Translating gives CASGLQPSYGYTF.

CDR3 nucleotide sequence: TGCGCCAGCAGCCCACCTAGCGGGGGGGGCACAGATACGCAGTATTTT. Translating it yields CASSPPSGGGTDTQYF. The J gene is TRBJ2-3, the V gene TRBV5-1; 12 bases are a match to TRBD2. J lost 1 base, V lost 4 bases, and 4 bases had no gene match. The CDR3 loop spans 16 amino acids. Per the germline V gene, CDR1 is SGHRS and CDR2 is YFSETQ.

CDR3 DNA: TGTGCCAGCAGCCAAGATTGGGGGGACACTGAAGCTTTCTTT. The encoded protein is CASSQDWGDTEAFF. The rearrangement joins TRBV3-1 (or the pseudogene TRBV3-2) to TRBJ1-1; possible D gene TRBD1, 5 bases. Germline V gene data show CDR1 as LGHDT and CDR2 as YNNKEL (reference sequence). Trimming took off 0 bases at V and 3 bases at J, with 8 bases between the two ends. The CDR3 is 14 residues long.

The chain uses TRBV6-1 and TRBJ2-1; possible D gene TRBD1, 5 bases. Germline loops: CDR1 MNHNS, CDR2 SASEGT. V was pared by 3 bases and J by 4 bases, with 22 bases between. The CDR3 spans 18 residues. CDR3 protein: CASSDARNARGLYNEQFF. The CDR3 DNA reads TGTGCCAGCAGTGACGCCCGAAACGCTAGGGGATTATACAATGAGCAGTTCTTC.

CDR3 protein: CAVRDRNNSPLHF. CDR3 sequence (DNA): TGTGCCGTACGGGACAGAAATAATTCACCCCTCCACTTT. This chain links TRBV6-5 with TRBJ1-6; 7 nucleotides line up with TRBD1. The CDR3 sequence is 13 residues long. Germline-derived CDR1 and CDR2 are MNHEY and SVGAGI. V was clipped by 11 bases and J by 5 bases; unmatched bases: 6.

This clone appeared a few times. The chain employs TRBV9 and TRBJ2-3, with D possibly being TRBD2 (7 bases). Germline CDR1 and CDR2: SGDLS and YYNGEE. The CDR3 covers 15 residues. The ends were cut back, 0 bases at V and 4 bases at J, with 12 bases in the middle. The CDR3 here is CASSVGAGASDTQYF. The DNA for the CDR3 is TGTGCCAGCAGCGTAGGGGCGGGGGCCTCAGATACGCAGTATTTT.

This rearrangement joins TRBV10-2 to TRBJ2-3, with TRBD2 matching 14 bases. The CDR3 spans 17 residues. Germline CDR1 WSHSY, CDR2 SAAADI. The junction had 6 bases not matched to a gene; V was cut back by 5 bases and J by 2 bases. CDR3 loop: CASSRLAGGHLTDTQYF. The CDR3, as DNA: TGCGCCAGCAGTCGACTAGCGGGGGGGCACCTCACAGATACGCAGTATTTT.

V and J are TRBV5-4 and TRBJ1-1, with TRBD1 as a possible D gene (5 bases). This CDR3 is built from 15 residues. Germline loops: CDR1 SGHNT, CDR2 YYREEE (reference sequence). V gave up 4 bases and J gave up 0 bases, with 13 bases separating them. CDR3 nucleotide sequence: TGTGCCAGCAGCCCAACGACAGATTTGAACACTGAAGCTTTCTTT. Translated: CASSPTTDLNTEAFF.

On this clone: Other DNA sequences of this sample code for an identical CDR3. The chain combines TRBV5-4 with TRBJ1-2, with a tentative D call TRBD1 (6 bases). Deletions cut 0 bases from V and 5 bases from J, with 8 bases between. The V gene's germline CDR1 is SGHNT and CDR2 YYREEE (reference sequence). This CDR3 is 13 amino acids long. The CDR3 spells CASSLDRDYGYTF. CDR3 nucleotides: TGTGCCAGCAGCTTGGACAGGGATTATGGCTACACCTTC. The full variable domain, rest sourced from reference TRBV5-4 and TRBJ1-2, is ETGVTQSPTHLIKTRGQQVTLRCSSQSGHNTVSWYQQALGQGPQFIFQYYREEENGRGNFPPRFSGLQFPNYSSELNVNALELDDSALYLCASSLDRDYGYTFGSGTRLTVV.

The chain has TRBV9 and TRBJ2-5, with a weak D call TRBD1 (6 bases). Trimming removed 0 bases at V and 0 bases at J, with 9 bases between. The CDR3 totals 15 residues. Germline CDR1 reads SGDLS; CDR2 reads YYNGEE. CDR3 sequence: CASSVAQGYQETQYF. The CDR3 DNA reads TGTGCCAGCAGCGTAGCCCAGGGGTACCAAGAGACCCAGTACTTC.

This clone was observed a few times. This chain links TRBV24-1 with TRBJ2-5, with D perhaps matching TRBD1 (6 bases). Trimming took off 3 bases at V and 4 bases at J, with 20 bases between the two ends. The CDR3 has 17 amino acids. Germline CDR1 reads KGHDR; CDR2 reads SFDVKD. The CDR3 DNA follows: TGTGCCACCAGTGATCTCAGGGGTCGGGCAGTTGGAGAGACCCAGTACTTC. Translated, it gives CATSDLRGRAVGETQYF.

This clone occurred a few times. The chain links TRBV5-1 to TRBJ1-1; 9 bases are shared with TRBD1. The CDR3 is 15 amino acids. CDR1 and CDR2 (germline): SGHRS, YFSETQ. The ends lost 1 base at V and 8 bases at J; junction bases unmatched: 9. The CDR3 loop reads CASSLNPQGAGEAFF. In DNA, the CDR3 is TGCGCCAGCAGCTTGAACCCACAGGGGGCAGGGGAAGCTTTCTTT. The complete variable domain, with remaining parts taken from reference TRBV5-1 and TRBJ1-1, reads KAGVTQTPRYLIKTRGQQVTLSCSPISGHRSVSWYQQTPGQGLQFLFEYFSETQRNKGNFPGRFSGRQFSNSRSEMNVSTLELGDSALYLCASSLNPQGAGEAFFGQGTRLTVV.

J is TRBJ1-5 and V is TRBV6-5; 7 bases are shared with TRBD1. The CDR3 length is 13 residues. Germline V gene lookup returns CDR1 MNHEY and CDR2 SVGAGI. V shed 9 bases and J 7 bases; nucleotides not matched to a gene: 9. In DNA form, the CDR3 reads TGTGCCAGTCATCGACAGGGCGGCCAGCCCCAGCATTTT. Its translation is CASHRQGGQPQHF.

The CDR3 DNA follows: TGTGCCAGCACCGGGCAGCCCCAGCATTTT. Protein: CASTGQPQHF. The rearrangement uses TRBV6-4 and TRBJ1-5; D uncertain. This CDR3 contains 10 residues. The V end was cut by 7 bases, the J end by 7 bases, with 5 bases between. CDR1 is MRHNA and CDR2 is SNTAGT in the germline V gene.

CDR3 sequence reads: CASTPTSLRGTDTQYF. CDR3 nucleotides: TGTGCCAGTACTCCGACTAGCTTACGGGGCACAGATACGCAGTATTTT. The V call is TRBV19, the J call TRBJ2-3; 7 bases align to TRBD2. Unmatched junction bases numbered 11, after V lost 7 bases and J lost 1 base. The CDR3 totals 16 residues. Germline V gives CDR1 LNHDA, CDR2 SQIVND (reference sequence).